The entry below describes one TCR beta chain. Its specificity is not known. A read error may produce the germline difference seen at one junction end. Germline-derived CDR1 and CDR2 are LGHNA and YSLEER. The CDR3 covers 17 residues. The sample is drawn from a study of T cell repertoires in cytomegalovirus infection. Study at large: Well-studied HLA-B-restricted epitopes and recently identified HLA-C-restricted epitopes of CMV were both used in the study. Shared public TCR beta signatures pointed to both CMV infection and a matching HLA type.

Overall study results and limits: CMV-specific TCR beta clonotypes restricted by HLA-C were the ones dominating the ex vivo response.

TCRdb processed the reads anew with MiXCR; each CDR3 protein has one entry. Found here are some 62,000 distinct CDR3 sequences, 20% to 25% of them singletons; the top ten hold more than 65%. This specimen consisted of CD8+ T cells from cultured PBMCs, obtained from culture after CMV antigen stimulation. This clonotype was obtained from a human donor in good health (CMV status not recorded). Some clones in this sample may be carry-over from other donors' samples. The chain carries TRBV4-3 and TRBJ2-5, with TRBD2 matching over 9 bases. The CDR3: CASNQEIQRGVWETQYF. CDR3 DNA: TGCGCCAGCAACCAAGAAATCCAGCGGGGGGTTTGGGAGACCCAGTACTTC.